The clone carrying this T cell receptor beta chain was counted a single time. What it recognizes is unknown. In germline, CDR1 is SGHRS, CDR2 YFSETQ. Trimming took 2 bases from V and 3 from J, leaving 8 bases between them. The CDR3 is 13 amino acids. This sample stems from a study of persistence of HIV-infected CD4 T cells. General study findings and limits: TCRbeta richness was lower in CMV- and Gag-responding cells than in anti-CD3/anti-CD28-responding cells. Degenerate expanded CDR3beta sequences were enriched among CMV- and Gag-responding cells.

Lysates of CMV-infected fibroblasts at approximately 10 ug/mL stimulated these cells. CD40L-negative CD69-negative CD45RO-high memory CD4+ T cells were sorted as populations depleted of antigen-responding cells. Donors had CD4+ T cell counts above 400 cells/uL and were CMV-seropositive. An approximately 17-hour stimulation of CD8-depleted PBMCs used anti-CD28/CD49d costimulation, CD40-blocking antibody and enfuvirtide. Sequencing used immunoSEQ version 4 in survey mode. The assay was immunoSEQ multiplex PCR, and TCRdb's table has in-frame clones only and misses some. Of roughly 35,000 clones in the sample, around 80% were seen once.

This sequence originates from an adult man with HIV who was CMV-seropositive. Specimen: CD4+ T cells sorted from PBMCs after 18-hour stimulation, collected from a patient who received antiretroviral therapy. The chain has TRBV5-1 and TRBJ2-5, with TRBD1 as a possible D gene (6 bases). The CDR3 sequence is CASSLGGEETQYF. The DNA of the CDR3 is TGCGCCAGCAGCTTAGGGGGTGAAGAGACCCAGTACTTC.